Here is one TCR beta chain with its context. The sample belongs to a study of CXCR3-negative and CXCR3-positive naive CD8 T cells. The authors prepared UMI-labeled TRB cDNA libraries by 5' RACE. From its re-call of the 5' RACE reads, TCRdb lists each CDR3 protein once, without DNA. This sample's table reports about 5,500 distinct CDR3 sequences. This CDR3 contains 14 residues. Germline V lookup: CDR1 GTSNPN, CDR2 SVGIG (reference sequence). The rearrangement links TRBV30 to TRBJ1-2; TCRdb's D gene call, TRBD1, goes unchecked for lack of DNA. The TCR comes from a human donor in good health. Some clones in this sample may be carry-over from other donors' samples. Sequencing was done on a sample of naive CXCR3- CD8+ T cells from blood. The subset denotes: CD45RO-CCR7+CD27+CD95- naive CD8+ T cells lacking CXCR3 (TNR3-). The CDR3 here is CAWSATGSAYGYTF.